This T cell receptor beta chain was found in a study of regulatory T cells in long-lasting Graves disease. This clonotype came up a few times. Relative to the germline gene, one junction end is altered; a read error may explain this. Sample time point: newly diagnosed GD, antithyroid drugs for less than 3 months. Isolated PBMC RNA provided the starting material for the TCR library. Combining iRepertoire HTBI primers with Arm-PCR of CDR3 regions, the authors built TCR beta libraries. MiXCR, applied by TCRdb to the multiplex PCR reads, yields one record per CDR3 protein. This table holds around 420,000 distinct CDR3 sequences, 15% to 19% found once. The sequence came from a female donor with Graves disease. The sequencing used peripheral blood mononuclear cells (PBMCs), collected at new diagnosis, from a patient treated with antithyroid drugs.

CDR3 DNA: TGTGCCAGCAGACCGGAGGCGCCACTTGGGGTGGGTGACACTGAAGCTTTCTTT. Translating gives CASRPEAPLGVGDTEAFF. The chain employs TRBV4-1 and TRBJ1-1; D gene ambiguous. Germline V CDR1 and CDR2: MGHRA, YSYEKL. This CDR3 spans 18 amino acids.